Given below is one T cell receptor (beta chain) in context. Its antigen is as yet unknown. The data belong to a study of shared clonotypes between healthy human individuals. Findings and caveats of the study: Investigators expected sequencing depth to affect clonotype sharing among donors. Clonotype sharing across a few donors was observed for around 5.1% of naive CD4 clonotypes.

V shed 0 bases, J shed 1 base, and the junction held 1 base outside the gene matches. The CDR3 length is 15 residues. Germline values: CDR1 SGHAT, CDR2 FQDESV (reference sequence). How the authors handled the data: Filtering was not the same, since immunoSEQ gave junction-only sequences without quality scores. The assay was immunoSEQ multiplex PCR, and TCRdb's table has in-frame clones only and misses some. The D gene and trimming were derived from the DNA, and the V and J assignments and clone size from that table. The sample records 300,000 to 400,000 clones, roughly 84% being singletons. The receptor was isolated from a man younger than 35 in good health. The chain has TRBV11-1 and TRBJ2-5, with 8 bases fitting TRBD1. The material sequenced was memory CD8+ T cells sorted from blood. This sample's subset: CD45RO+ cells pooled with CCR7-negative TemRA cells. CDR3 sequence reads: CASSLAQGVQETQYF. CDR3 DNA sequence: TGTGCCAGCAGCTTAGCACAGGGGGTCCAAGAGACCCAGTACTTC.